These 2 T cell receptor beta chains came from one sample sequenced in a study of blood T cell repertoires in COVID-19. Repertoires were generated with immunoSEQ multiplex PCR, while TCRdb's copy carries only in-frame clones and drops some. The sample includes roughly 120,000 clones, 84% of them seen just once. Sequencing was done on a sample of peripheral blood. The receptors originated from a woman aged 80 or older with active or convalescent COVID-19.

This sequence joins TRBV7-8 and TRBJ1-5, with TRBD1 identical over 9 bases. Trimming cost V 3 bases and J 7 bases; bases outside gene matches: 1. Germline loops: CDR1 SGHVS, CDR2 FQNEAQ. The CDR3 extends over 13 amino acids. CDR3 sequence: CASSLTGGQPQHF. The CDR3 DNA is TGTGCCAGCAGCTTGACAGGGGGACAGCCCCAGCATTTT.

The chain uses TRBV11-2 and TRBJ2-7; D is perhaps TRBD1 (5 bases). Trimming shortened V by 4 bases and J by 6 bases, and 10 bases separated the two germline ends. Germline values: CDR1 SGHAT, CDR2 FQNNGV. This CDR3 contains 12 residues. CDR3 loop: CASSSGFLEQYF. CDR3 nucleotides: TGTGCCAGCAGCTCAGGGTTCCTCGAGCAGTACTTC.